The rows below give T cell receptor beta chains drawn from one sample of a study of T cells in Graves' hyperthyroidism and ophthalmopathy. Each CDR3 protein gets one entry after TCRdb re-called the multiplex PCR reads with MiXCR. The sample contains around 450,000 distinct CDR3 sequences, roughly 13% of which appear only once. Specimen: blood. All receptors derive from a woman aged 18-29 years with Graves' hyperthyroidism. Both conserved end residues are part of each CDR3. The D gene is left open where the match is weak. Clone size appears in some rows only: once, few, many, or a class for an expanded clone.

clone_size,v_call,d_call,j_call,cdr3_nt,cdr3_aa
many,TRBV18,.,TRBJ1-1,TGTGCCAGCTCACCACAGGCTAGCGTCACTGAAGCTTTCTTT,CASSPQASVTEAFF
few,TRBV6-2/TRBV6-3,.,TRBJ2-2,TGTGCCAGCAGACGTTCCTCTAGAGTTACCGGGGAGCTGTTTTTT,CASRRSSRVTGELFF
many,TRBV6-2/TRBV6-3,TRBD2,TRBJ2-7,TGTGCCAGCAGTTACGAGACTAGCGGGTACTCCTACGAGCAGTACTTC,CASSYETSGYSYEQYF
many,TRBV27,.,TRBJ1-1,TGTGCCAGCAGTTTATCTAGCAGCGTGAACACTGAAGCTTTCTTT,CASSLSSSVNTEAFF
.,TRBV15,.,TRBJ1-5,TGTGCCACCAGCGCCGATTATCTAAATCAGCCCCAGCATTTT,CATSADYLNQPQHF
many,TRBV10-3,TRBD2,TRBJ2-7,TGTGCCATCAGTGAGAGGGAGGGCGAGCAGTACTTC,CAISEREGEQYF
many,TRBV7-9,TRBD1,TRBJ2-7,TGTGCCAGCAGCCCCCAGTCGACAGGGGGAAGGGACAAGCAGTACTTC,CASSPQSTGGRDKQYF
once,TRBV9,.,TRBJ1-1,TGTGCCAGCAGCGTGACAGCCGAAACGGCTGAAGCTTTCTTT,CASSVTAETAEAFF
.,TRBV12-3/TRBV12-4,.,TRBJ2-3,TGTGCCAGCAGTTTAGGCGGCCCAAAGGTCCGGCGGACAGATACGCAGTATTTT,CASSLGGPKVRRTDTQYF
few,TRBV25-1,TRBD2,TRBJ2-7,TGTGCCAGCACGCTAGCGGGAGCTGGGGAGCAGTACTTC,CASTLAGAGEQYF
.,TRBV19,.,TRBJ1-1,TGTGCCAGTAGTATAAAGGGGGACACTGAAGCTTTCTTT,CASSIKGDTEAFF
many,TRBV7-9,TRBD1,TRBJ2-7,TGTGCCAGCAGCTCGGGGACAGCCACCTACGAGCAGTACTTC,CASSSGTATYEQYF
.,TRBV2,.,TRBJ2-7,TGTGCCAGCAGTGAAGCCACCCGGGGCGACGAGCAGTACTTC,CASSEATRGDEQYF
many,TRBV10-3,TRBD2,TRBJ2-3,TGTGCCATCAGTGTAGGACTAGCGGGAGCCTCTAGCACAGATACGCAGTATTTT,CAISVGLAGASSTDTQYF
.,TRBV4-1,.,TRBJ2-5,TGCGCCAGCAGCCCCCCGGTGGGCGGGGAGACCCAGTACTTC,CASSPPVGGETQYF
many,TRBV20-1,TRBD2,TRBJ2-7,TGCAGTGCTAGAGCTCTAGCGGTCTACGAGCAGTACTTC,CSARALAVYEQYF
many,TRBV28,TRBD1,TRBJ1-6,TGTGCCAGCAGTTTTACAGGGGAGACCTATAATTCACCCCTCCACTTT,CASSFTGETYNSPLHF
many,TRBV28,TRBD1,TRBJ1-5,TGTGCCAGCAGTTTAGGGGGACAGGGGGCTCACCCCCAGCATTTT,CASSLGGQGAHPQHF
many,TRBV27,.,TRBJ2-7,TGTGCCAGCATGGACAGGGAGGGCGACGAGCAGTACTTC,CASMDREGDEQYF
.,TRBV19,.,TRBJ2-2,TGTGCCAGTGCCCGGAGGACCGGGGAGCTGTTTTTT,CASARRTGELFF